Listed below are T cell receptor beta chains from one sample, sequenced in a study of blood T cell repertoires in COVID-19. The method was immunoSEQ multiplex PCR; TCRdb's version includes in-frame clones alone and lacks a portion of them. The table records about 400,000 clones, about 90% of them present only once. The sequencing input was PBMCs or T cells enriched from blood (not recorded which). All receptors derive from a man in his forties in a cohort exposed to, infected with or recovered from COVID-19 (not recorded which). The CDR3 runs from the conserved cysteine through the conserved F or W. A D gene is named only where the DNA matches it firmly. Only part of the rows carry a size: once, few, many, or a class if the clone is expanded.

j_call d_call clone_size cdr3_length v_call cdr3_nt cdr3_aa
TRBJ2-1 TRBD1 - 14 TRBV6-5 TGTGCCAGCAGAAACAGGGGAAGCTACAATGAGCAGTTCTTC CASRNRGSYNEQFF
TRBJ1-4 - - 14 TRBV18 TGTGCCAGCTCACTGGACACCTTTAATGAAAAACTGTTTTTT CASSLDTFNEKLFF
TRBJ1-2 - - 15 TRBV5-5 TGTGCCAGCAGCTTCCAGGGCCAAGATCACTATGGCTACACCTTC CASSFQGQDHYGYTF
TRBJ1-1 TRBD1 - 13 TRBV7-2 TGTGCCAGCAGCTCACAGGGGCTCACTGAAGCTTTCTTT CASSSQGLTEAFF
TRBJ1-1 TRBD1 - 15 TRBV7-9 TGTGCCAGCAGCTCCAACAGGGGGTCCGACACTGAAGCTTTCTTT CASSSNRGSDTEAFF
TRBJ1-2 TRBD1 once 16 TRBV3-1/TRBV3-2 TGTGCCAGCAGCCAAGGGAGGGGGCTCGGTAACTATGGCTACACCTTC CASSQGRGLGNYGYTF
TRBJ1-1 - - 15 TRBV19 TGTGCCAGTAGTATAACAGCACAGATGAACACTGAAGCTTTCTTT CASSITAQMNTEAFF
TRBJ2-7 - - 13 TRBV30 TGTGCCTGGGGCCCAGGGCAGACCTACGAGCAGTACTTC CAWGPGQTYEQYF
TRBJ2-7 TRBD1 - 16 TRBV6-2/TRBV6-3 TGTGCCAGCAGTTACCGAAGGACAGGGGGTTTCTACGAGCAGTACTTC CASSYRRTGGFYEQYF
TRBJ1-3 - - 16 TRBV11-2 TGTGCCAGCAGCTTATTTGGGGCGCAGGGGTTAAACACCATATATTTT CASSLFGAQGLNTIYF
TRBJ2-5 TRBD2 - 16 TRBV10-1 TGCGCCAGCAGTGAGGGGACTAGCGGGAACCAAGAGACCCAGTACTTC CASSEGTSGNQETQYF
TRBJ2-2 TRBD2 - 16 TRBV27 TGTGCCAGCAGCTCCCAAACTAGCGGGGCCACCGGGGAGCTGTTTTTT CASSSQTSGATGELFF
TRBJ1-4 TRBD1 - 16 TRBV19 TGTGCCAGTAGTATCGAGGGGGCCATAGGTAATGAAAAACTGTTTTTT CASSIEGAIGNEKLFF
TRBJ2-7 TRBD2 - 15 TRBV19 TGTGCCAGTAGTATATCGGTTAGCGGGAGACACGAGCAGTACTTC CASSISVSGRHEQYF
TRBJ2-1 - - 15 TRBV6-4 TGTGCCAGCAGTTCCCCAGGGTCCCCCTACAATGAGCAGTTCTTC CASSSPGSPYNEQFF
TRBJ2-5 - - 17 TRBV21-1 TGTGCCAGCAGCAAAGGACTAGCGGGAGAGACCCAAGAGACCCAGTACTTC CASSKGLAGETQETQYF
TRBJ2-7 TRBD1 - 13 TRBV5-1 TGCGCCAGCAGCCTTGGGACAGACTACGAGCAGTACTTC CASSLGTDYEQYF
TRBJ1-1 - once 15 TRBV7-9 TGTGCCAGCAGCCCCTGGGGGGGTGTGAACACTGAAGCTTTCTTT CASSPWGGVNTEAFF
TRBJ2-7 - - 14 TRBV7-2 TGTGCCAGCAGGAACCGGGAGAACCGGAACGAGCAGTACTTC CASRNRENRNEQYF
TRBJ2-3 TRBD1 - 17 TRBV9 TGTGCCAGCAGCCCCCGTCTAGGGGGCGCTAGCACAGATACGCAGTATTTT CASSPRLGGASTDTQYF
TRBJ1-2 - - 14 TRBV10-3 TGTGCCATCAGTGAGGGGGGCGCCGACTATGGCTACACCTTC CAISEGGADYGYTF
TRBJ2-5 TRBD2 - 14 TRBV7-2 TGTGCCAGCAGCCCGACTAGCGGGAGGGAGACCCAGTACTTC CASSPTSGRETQYF
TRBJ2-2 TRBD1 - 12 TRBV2 TGTGCCAGCAAAGGGGGCCCCGGGGAGCTGTTTTTT CASKGGPGELFF
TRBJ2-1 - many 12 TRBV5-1 TGCGCCAGCAGCTTGCCCAGCAATGAGCAGTTCTTC CASSLPSNEQFF
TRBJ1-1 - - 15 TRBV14 TGTGCCAGCAGCCAAGATCGTCAGGTTAACACTGAAGCTTTCTTT CASSQDRQVNTEAFF
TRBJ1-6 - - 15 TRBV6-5 TGTGCCAGCAGTTACGTCTTCACAAATAATTCACCCCTCCACTTT CASSYVFTNNSPLHF
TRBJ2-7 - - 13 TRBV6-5 TGTGCCAGCAGTTACAAATGGAGGGACGAGCAGTACTTC CASSYKWRDEQYF
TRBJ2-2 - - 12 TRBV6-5 TGTGCCAGCAGCATTTTAGCGGGGGAGCTGTTTTTT CASSILAGELFF